This TCR beta chain came from a study of shared clonotypes between healthy human individuals. Here immunoSEQ multiplex PCR was the method, and the copy in TCRdb shows in-frame clones only, minus some. This table has approximately 700,000 clones, around 78% appearing once. CD45RA+ naive and CD45RA-negative memory subsets were separated from CD4+ cells. Germline V gene sequence: CDR1 MNHEY, CDR2 SMNVEV (reference sequence). The CDR3 covers 14 residues. V lost 4 bases, J lost 2 bases, and 1 base stayed unmatched. This TCR came from a woman younger than 45 in good health. Sequencing was carried out using memory CD4+ T cells sorted from blood. The subset was: CD45RA-negative fraction. The rearrangement joins TRBV27 to TRBJ1-3, with 8 nucleotides matching TRBD1. Written as DNA, the CDR3 is TGTGCCAGCAGTTCGGACAGGGCTGGAAACACCATATATTTT. It translates to CASSSDRAGNTIYF.